The 27 T cell receptor beta chains below all came from one sample that was sequenced in a study of blood T cell repertoires in COVID-19. The data were produced by immunoSEQ multiplex PCR, yet TCRdb's version contains in-frame clones alone and is incomplete. Here the sample spans 250,000 to 350,000 clones, about 90% being singletons. Source material: peripheral blood. Receptors originate from a woman in her 30s with COVID-19, enrolled during active disease.

V gene TRBV29-1 combines with J gene TRBJ2-1; a possible D gene is TRBD2 (6 bases). CDR3 length equals 15 residues. Per germline, CDR1 SQVTM and CDR2 ANQGSEA. Trimming pared 1 base from V and 5 bases from J, leaving 15 bases between. CDR3 region: CSVEGWRDSHNEQFF. The CDR3 coding sequence is TGCAGCGTTGAAGGGTGGAGGGACTCTCACAATGAGCAGTTCTTC.

This chain links TRBV11-2 with TRBJ2-7, with a possible D match to TRBD1 (6 bases). The CDR3 spans 19 residues. Per germline, CDR1 SGHAT and CDR2 FQNNGV. Trimming cost V 5 bases and J 0 bases, with 26 bases left between them. CDR3 sequence (DNA): TGTGCCAGCAGCCCCTACCCACATGGACAGTTTTCGAGCTCCTACGAGCAGTACTTC. It codes for CASSPYPHGQFSSSYEQYF.

Details on this clone: The same CDR3 arises from other DNA sequences in this sample as well. V gene TRBV10-3 combines with J gene TRBJ2-1; 11 bases agree with TRBD1. Germline assignment: CDR1 ENHRY and CDR2 SYGVKD. J lost 4 bases, V lost 4 bases, and 3 bases had no gene match. CDR3 length: 15 amino acids. This CDR3 is CAISGRDRGYNEQFF. The CDR3 bases are TGTGCCATCAGTGGAAGGGACAGGGGGTACAATGAGCAGTTCTTC.

V and J are TRBV9 and TRBJ2-7; D possibly corresponds to TRBD1 (6 bases). CDR1 is SGDLS and CDR2 is YYNGEE in the germline V gene. The CDR3 is 14 residues long. Trimming removed 1 base from V and 2 bases from J, with 10 bases in between. The CDR3 DNA reads TGTGCCAGCAGCGTACAGGGGATTCCCTACGAGCAGTACTTC. Translation: CASSVQGIPYEQYF.

The rearrangement links TRBV28 to TRBJ1-2, with D perhaps TRBD1 (6 bases). The V and J ends lost 4 bases and 4 bases respectively, with 10 bases between them. The CDR3 extends over 13 amino acids. Germline-derived CDR1 and CDR2 are MDHEN and SYDVKM. DNA for the CDR3: TGTGCCAGCAGTTCTGGGGGCGGCTATGGCTACACCTTC. Translation: CASSSGGGYGYTF.

This clone was recorded many times. CDR3 sequence reads: CASRPPDSAQLQNSPLHF. CDR3 nucleotide sequence: TGTGCCAGCAGACCTCCAGACAGCGCCCAATTGCAGAATTCACCCCTCCACTTT. The chain has TRBV7-9 and TRBJ1-6, with a possible D match to TRBD1 (5 bases). The V and J ends lost 6 bases and 7 bases respectively, with 25 bases between them. CDR3 length: 18 amino acids. In germline, CDR1 is SEHNR, CDR2 FQNEAQ (reference sequence).

The gene calls are TRBV7-2 and TRBJ1-1, with D maybe TRBD1 (5 bases). V was clipped by 2 bases and J by 1 base, with 11 bases between them. CDR1 and CDR2 (germline): SGHTA, FQGNSA. This CDR3 region has 15 residues. The CDR3 nucleotides read TGTGCCAGCAGCTTATTTGGCGGGGGGAACACTGAAGCTTTCTTT. Its translation is CASSLFGGGNTEAFF.

The rearrangement joins TRBV5-5 to TRBJ1-6, with 9 bases that match TRBD1. V lost 3 bases and J lost 7; bases outside the gene matches: 5. CDR3 length equals 15 residues. In germline, CDR1 is SGHKS, CDR2 YYEKEE (reference sequence). Written as DNA, the CDR3 is TGTGCCAGCAGCTATTCGACAGGGGGGAATTCACCCCTCCACTTT. The encoded protein is CASSYSTGGNSPLHF.

CDR3: CASSYPPGTGYGEQYF. The CDR3 nucleotides are TGTGCCAGCAGTTACCCACCCGGGACAGGGTACGGCGAGCAGTACTTC. The rearrangement links TRBV6-2 or TRBV6-3 to TRBJ2-7, with 9 bases that match TRBD1. V shed 2 bases, J shed 6 bases, and the junction held 11 bases outside the gene matches. Per germline, CDR1 MNHEY and CDR2 SVGEGT. The CDR3 totals 16 residues.

CDR3 protein: CASSLRQPGNTIYF. The CDR3 nucleotides read TGTGCCAGCAGTTTAAGACAGCCTGGAAACACCATATATTTT. The chain links TRBV27 to TRBJ1-3; TRBD1 might be the D (5 bases). The CDR3 is 14 amino acids. The V end lost 2 bases, the J end lost 2 bases, and 7 bases lay between the germline ends. CDR1 and CDR2 (germline): MNHEY, SMNVEV (reference sequence).

This chain links TRBV30 with TRBJ1-2; the D is unclear. The CDR3 extends over 12 amino acids. V shed 0 bases and J shed 8 bases, with 10 bases lying between them. The germline V gene has CDR1 GTSNPN and CDR2 SVGIG (reference sequence). The CDR3 DNA reads as TGTGCCTGGAGTGTTGCGGTAGAGGGCTACACCTTC. Translation: CAWSVAVEGYTF.

This chain uses TRBV5-1 with TRBJ2-7, with D tentatively TRBD2 (5 bases). Trimming left V 4 bases short and J 0 bases short, with 17 bases between. Germline CDR1 reads SGHRS; CDR2 reads YFSETQ. This CDR3 region has 16 residues. The CDR3 bases are TGCGCCAGCAGCCCCCGGGGAATTTCGGACTCCTACGAGCAGTACTTC. Its translation is CASSPRGISDSYEQYF.

The chain uses TRBV25-1 and TRBJ2-7; 9 nucleotides match TRBD1. Germline CDR1 reads MGHDK; CDR2 reads SYGVNS. The CDR3 has 16 residues. V dropped 4 bases and J dropped 2; count of bases not matched to a gene: 9. The CDR3 spells CASSVSTGTGPYEQYF. The DNA of the CDR3 is TGTGCCAGCAGTGTGTCCACCGGGACAGGGCCCTACGAGCAGTACTTC.

The DNA of the CDR3 is TGTGCCAGCAGTTTAGGAGCGGGAGTTAGCACAGATACGCAGTATTTT. Its protein product is CASSLGAGVSTDTQYF. The chain combines TRBV28 with TRBJ2-3, with 8 bases lining up with TRBD2. This CDR3 region has 16 residues. Trimming took 2 bases from V and 0 from J; bases not matched to a gene: 4. CDR1 is MDHEN and CDR2 is SYDVKM in the germline V gene.

The V call is TRBV5-6, the J call TRBJ2-7; 11 nucleotides align to TRBD1. The ends lost 2 bases at V and 3 bases at J; junction bases unmatched: 1. Germline CDR1 SGHDT, CDR2 YYEEEE. This CDR3 has 14 residues. The CDR3 protein is CASSFGTGGYEQYF. CDR3 in DNA: TGTGCCAGCAGCTTTGGGACAGGGGGCTACGAGCAGTACTTC.

The chain recombines TRBV13 with TRBJ2-5; the D gene is possibly TRBD1 (7 bases). With 4 bases removed from V and 5 bases from J, the gap between germline ends came to 11 bases. The germline V gene encodes CDR1 PRHDT and CDR2 FYEKMQ (reference sequence). The CDR3 is made up of 13 amino acids. The CDR3 DNA reads as TGTGCCAGCAGCTCCTCAGGGGGGGAGACCCAGTACTTC. This gives the protein CASSSSGGETQYF.

The rearrangement uses TRBV2 and TRBJ2-3, with D perhaps matching TRBD1 (6 bases). CDR1 and CDR2 (germline): SNHLY, FYNNEI. This CDR3 has 13 amino acids. Trimming removed 4 bases at V and 6 bases at J, with 11 bases between. CDR3 amino acids: CASSGTGPDTQYF. The CDR3 region has the DNA TGTGCCAGCAGTGGAACAGGGCCCGATACGCAGTATTTT.

The rearrangement joins TRBV3-1 (or the pseudogene TRBV3-2) to TRBJ1-5, with D uncertain. Germline V CDR1 and CDR2: LGHDT, YNNKEL (reference sequence). V was pared by 0 bases and J by 6 bases, with 6 bases between. The CDR3 covers 13 residues. The CDR3 here is CASSQDSVQPQHF. The CDR3 DNA is TGTGCCAGCAGCCAAGATTCAGTTCAGCCCCAGCATTTT.

This rearrangement joins TRBV5-1 to TRBJ1-4; D gene uncertain. This CDR3 contains 14 residues. Between the trimmed V and J ends, which lost 5 bases and 2 bases, there was a span of 10 bases. Germline V gene data show CDR1 as SGHRS and CDR2 as YFSETQ. In DNA form, the CDR3 reads TGCGCCAGCAGTAGAATCCCTACTAATGAAAAACTGTTTTTT. This translates into CASSRIPTNEKLFF.

The chain links TRBV27 to TRBJ1-6, with D tentatively TRBD1 (5 bases). The CDR3 contains 16 residues. Germline CDR1 MNHEY, CDR2 SMNVEV (reference sequence). V was cut by 0 bases and J by 7 bases, with 13 bases left in between. The CDR3 nucleotides are TGTGCCAGCAGTTTATCGCCCCAGGGTAGGAATTCACCCCTCCACTTT. Amino acid sequence: CASSLSPQGRNSPLHF.

The J gene is TRBJ2-2, the V gene TRBV7-3, with 7 bases aligning to TRBD2. This CDR3 region has 15 residues. Trimming removed 3 bases from V and 2 bases from J; junction bases left unmatched: 3. CDR1 SGHTA and CDR2 FQGTGA come from the germline V gene. CDR3 nucleotides: TGTGCCAGCAGCTTCTCTAGCGGTAACACCGGGGAGCTGTTTTTT. Its protein product is CASSFSSGNTGELFF.

This clone was found once. The chain employs TRBV2 and TRBJ1-1; the D gene is possibly TRBD1 (5 bases). Germline-derived CDR1 and CDR2 are SNHLY and FYNNEI. CDR3 size: 16 residues. Deletions cut 0 bases from V and 1 base from J, with 12 bases between. CDR3 loop: CASSEAQGLRNTEAFF. The CDR3 bases are TGTGCCAGCAGTGAAGCGCAGGGACTGAGGAACACTGAAGCTTTCTTT.

The chain links TRBV27 to TRBJ2-2; 10 bases map to TRBD2. The CDR3 runs to 18 residues. In germline, CDR1 is MNHEY, CDR2 SMNVEV (reference sequence). The J segment lost 0 bases and the V segment lost 7 bases, leaving 11 bases of the junction unmatched. The CDR3 region has the DNA TGTGCCAGCACCTCCGCCCGGACTAGCGGTTCGAACACCGGGGAGCTGTTTTTT. Translating it yields CASTSARTSGSNTGELFF.

This chain uses TRBV5-1 with TRBJ1-3; D unresolved. CDR1 is SGHRS, CDR2 YFSETQ, per germline. V was shortened by 7 bases and J by 0 bases, with 20 bases between the two germline ends. CDR3 size: 17 residues. The CDR3 region has the DNA TGCGCCAGCCGATCGGGGATAGCGGGAAGCTCTGGAAACACCATATATTTT. It translates to CASRSGIAGSSGNTIYF.

The CDR3 region has the DNA TGTGCCACCAGTGGGACTAGCGGGAGTGGTTACAATGAGCAGTTCTTC. It specifies CATSGTSGSGYNEQFF. The chain joins TRBV24-1 to TRBJ2-1; 13 bases fit TRBD2. V lost 5 bases, J lost 4 bases, and 4 bases stayed unmatched. The CDR3 contains 16 residues. In germline, CDR1 is KGHDR, CDR2 SFDVKD.

This rearrangement joins TRBV28 to TRBJ2-3; the match to TRBD1 covers 8 bases. The CDR3 consists of 15 residues. Germline V CDR1 and CDR2: MDHEN, SYDVKM. The trim removed 2 bases at V and 3 bases at J, leaving 4 bases unmatched. The CDR3 DNA is TGTGCCAGCAGTTTACGGACAGGGTCGACAGATACGCAGTATTTT. Amino acids: CASSLRTGSTDTQYF.

The chain combines TRBV2 with TRBJ2-3; 8 nucleotides agree with TRBD2. The CDR3 is made up of 18 amino acids. Germline lookup yields CDR1 SNHLY and CDR2 FYNNEI. V lost 8 bases, J lost 5 bases, and 21 bases stayed unmatched. The CDR3 DNA is TGTGCCAGCTCCGTACCAGCGGGAGAAGTGGTGTTAGAAGATACGCAGTATTTT. Its protein product is CASSVPAGEVVLEDTQYF. Filled out from reference TRBV2 and TRBJ2-3, the complete variable domain reads EPEVTQTPSHQVTQMGQEVILRCVPISNHLYFYWYRQILGQKVEFLVSFYNNEISEKSEIFDDQFSVERPDGSNFTLKIRSTKLEDSAMYFCASSVPAGEVVLEDTQYFGPGTRLTVL.